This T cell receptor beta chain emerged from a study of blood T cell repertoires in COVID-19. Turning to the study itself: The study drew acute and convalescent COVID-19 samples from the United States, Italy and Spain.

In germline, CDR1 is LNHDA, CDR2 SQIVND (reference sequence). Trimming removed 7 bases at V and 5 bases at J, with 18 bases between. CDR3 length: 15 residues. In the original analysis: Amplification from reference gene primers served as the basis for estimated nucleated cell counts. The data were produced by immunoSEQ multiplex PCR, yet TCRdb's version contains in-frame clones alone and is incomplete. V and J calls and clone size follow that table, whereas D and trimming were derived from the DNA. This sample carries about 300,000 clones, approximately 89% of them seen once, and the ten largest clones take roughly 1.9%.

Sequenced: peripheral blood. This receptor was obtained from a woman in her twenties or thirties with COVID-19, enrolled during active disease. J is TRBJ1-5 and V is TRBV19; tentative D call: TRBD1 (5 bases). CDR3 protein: CASNPPGGGYQPQHF. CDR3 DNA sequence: TGTGCCAGTAACCCCCCCGGGGGGGGGTATCAGCCCCAGCATTTT.